Here is one T cell receptor beta chain with its context. The antigen is undetermined. This entry comes from a study of chemoradiotherapy in HPV16-positive cancers. As for the study in general: A couple of HPV16-positive patients' cells yielded candidate HPV-specific clones and common motifs.

CDR1 is SQVTM and CDR2 is ANQGSEA in the germline V gene. Trimming cost V 7 bases and J 5 bases, with 15 bases left between them. CDR3 size: 12 residues. TCRdb keeps only in-frame clones here, not all; method: immunoSEQ multiplex PCR. The sample lists around 6,500 clones, around 80% occurring once. Notes on the study in general: HPV-responsive T-cell expansion during chemoradiotherapy was linked to improved recurrence-free survival in HPV16-positive patients. During treatment, candidate HPV-specific clones and E7-related motifs expanded in tumor.

The receptor was isolated from a human donor with HPV-associated anogenital cancer. The material was tumor tissue, obtained from a patient who underwent chemoradiotherapy. The chain joins TRBV29-1 to TRBJ2-7; D possibly corresponds to TRBD2 (5 bases). CDR3 loop: CSGGAGGDEQYF. Written as DNA, the CDR3 is TGCAGCGGCGGTGCGGGTGGCGACGAGCAGTACTTC.